This TCR beta chain was obtained from a study of cytomegalovirus exposure and HLA in healthy donors. Vbeta (60) and Jbeta (13) primers were used in the PCR. Study processing details: There were 80 million to 95 million unique TCR beta chains by a later count, and around 10 million of them were shared. TCRdb's copy holds only in-frame clones and misses some; the assay was immunoSEQ multiplex PCR. V and J calls and clone size are as listed in that table; D and trimming were resolved from the DNA. The data show roughly 120,000 clones, with around three quarters seen just once and roughly 0.87% held by the top ten. Germline lookup yields CDR1 KGHSH and CDR2 LQKENI. With 3 bases clipped from V and 1 base from J, the junction kept 2 bases outside the gene matches. The CDR3 sequence is 15 residues long. This clone has more than one count but fewer than ten. The antigen is unknown. Study-wide findings and caveats: Analysis performed later showed TCR beta chains linked to HLA being more clonally expanded than equally common others. Later analysis identified over 15,000 TCR beta sequences associated with HLA alleles, using a false discovery rate threshold of 0.05.

The sequenced material came from PBMCs. The TCR comes from a woman aged 25 to 39 in good health and CMV-seronegative. The rearrangement uses TRBV18 and TRBJ2-2; 7 bases align to TRBD2. DNA of the CDR3: TGTGCCAGCTCACCCAAGCGGGGGAACACCGGGGAGCTGTTTTTT. This gives the protein CASSPKRGNTGELFF.